These 5 T cell receptor beta chains originate from one sample sequenced in a study of blood T cell repertoires in COVID-19. Assay used: immunoSEQ multiplex PCR; TCRdb lists only in-frame clones, some missing. The sample has some 100,000 clones, approximately 90% seen once. What was sequenced was peripheral blood. The receptors derive from a human donor in a cohort sampled during active COVID-19.

This chain connects TRBV28 to TRBJ2-7, with 8 nucleotides matching TRBD2. Trimming took 3 bases from V and 4 from J; bases not matched to a gene: 14. This CDR3 has 17 amino acids. Germline CDR1 reads MDHEN; CDR2 reads SYDVKM. The CDR3 DNA sequence: TGTGCCAGCAGTTTTTGGGGTCGAGCGGGAGTGGTATACGAGCAGTACTTC. It translates to CASSFWGRAGVVYEQYF.

This chain's CDR3 is CASSYGQGAGETQYF. CDR3 nucleotides: TGCGCCAGCAGCTACGGACAGGGGGCTGGGGAGACCCAGTACTTC. This chain links TRBV5-1 with TRBJ2-5, with TRBD1 matching 11 bases. The CDR3 spans 15 residues. V was clipped by 3 bases and J by 5 bases; unmatched bases: 6. Germline-derived CDR1 and CDR2 are SGHRS and YFSETQ.

In DNA form, the CDR3 reads TGTGCCAGCAGCAACGGGACAGCCCCCGGCTACGAGCAGTACTTC. Translation: CASSNGTAPGYEQYF. This chain links TRBV21-1 with TRBJ2-7; the D segment call TRBD1 is taken from the table without a DNA check. TRBV21-1 is assigned pseudogene status. There are 15 residues in the CDR3.

This chain uses TRBV28 with TRBJ2-7, with D perhaps TRBD2 (6 bases). V was pared by 6 bases and J by 1 base, with 16 bases between. Germline V gene sequence: CDR1 MDHEN, CDR2 SYDVKM. The CDR3 consists of 15 residues. The CDR3 DNA follows: TGTGCCAGCAGACATTCTGGTGGAGGGTCCTACGAGCAGTACTTC. This gives the protein CASRHSGGGSYEQYF.

V usage is TRBV19 and J usage is TRBJ2-2, with TRBD1 as a possible D gene (6 bases). The V and J ends lost 7 bases and 5 bases respectively, with 14 bases between them. The CDR3 is made up of 14 amino acids. Per the germline V gene, CDR1 is LNHDA and CDR2 is SQIVND (reference sequence). CDR3 region: CASIAGDGTGELFF. The CDR3 region has the DNA TGTGCCAGTATCGCAGGGGATGGTACCGGGGAGCTGTTTTTT.